This passage covers 17 T cell receptor beta chains from one sample sequenced in a study of T cell changes during pregnancy in multiple sclerosis. Only in-frame clones appear in the TCRdb table, and some are missing; sequencing was by immunoSEQ multiplex PCR. The sample lists 10,000 to 12,000 clones, approximately 90% occurring once. Sample: CD8+ T cells from peripheral blood mononuclear cells, taken in the first trimester of pregnancy. These receptors all stem from a female donor in good health, enrolled as a control in a pregnancy study.

This rearrangement joins TRBV11-2 to TRBJ1-1; D is ambiguous. This CDR3 region has 11 residues. CDR1 is SGHAT, CDR2 FQNNGV, per germline. V was pared by 5 bases and J by 2 bases, with 3 bases between. DNA for the CDR3: TGTGCCAGCAGCACTAACACTGAAGCTTTCTTT. Its translation is CASSTNTEAFF.

The chain joins TRBV27 to TRBJ2-7; D unresolved. The germline V gene encodes CDR1 MNHEY and CDR2 SMNVEV (reference sequence). V lost 6 bases to trimming and J lost 2 bases, with 11 bases between them. The CDR3 is made up of 13 amino acids. The CDR3, as DNA: TGTGCCAGCAGCTTTCTGGGCCCCTACGAGCAGTACTTC. This encodes CASSFLGPYEQYF.

The genes are TRBV7-2 and TRBJ2-6; TRBD1 agrees at 7 bases. CDR1 and CDR2 from the germline V gene are SGHTA and FQGNSA. J was trimmed by 4 bases and V by 5 bases; bases with no gene match: 8. The CDR3 is made up of 16 amino acids. The CDR3 bases are TGTGCCAGCAGCCATCGACAGGGTGAAGGGGCCAACGTCCTGACTTTC. It specifies CASSHRQGEGANVLTF.

This chain uses TRBV5-4 with TRBJ2-5, with 10 nucleotides matching TRBD2. Germline V gives CDR1 SGHNT, CDR2 YYREEE (reference sequence). This CDR3 is built from 15 residues. Trimming cost V 4 bases and J 5 bases; bases outside gene matches: 8. CDR3 loop: CASSRGTSERETQYF. CDR3 DNA: TGTGCCAGCAGCCGGGGGACTAGCGAAAGGGAGACCCAGTACTTC.

The J gene is TRBJ2-7, the V gene TRBV15; the D gene is possibly TRBD2 (5 bases). Germline values: CDR1 LNHNV, CDR2 YYDKDF (reference sequence). V lost 1 base and J 4 bases, leaving 11 bases between the germline ends. This CDR3 has 14 amino acids. DNA of the CDR3: TGTGCCACCAGCAGAGGGGGAGCTGGATACGAGCAGTACTTC. It is translated as CATSRGGAGYEQYF.

The rearrangement links TRBV25-1 to TRBJ2-7; possibly TRBD2 for D (6 bases). Germline-derived CDR1 and CDR2 are MGHDK and SYGVNS. V was shortened by 4 bases and J by 0 bases, with 10 bases between the two germline ends. CDR3 length: 14 amino acids. The CDR3 loop is CASSGDGSSYEQYF. The CDR3 DNA is TGTGCCAGCAGTGGGGACGGGAGCTCCTACGAGCAGTACTTC.

The chain carries TRBV7-2 and TRBJ2-7; 7 bases line up with TRBD2. Unmatched junction bases numbered 9, after V lost 0 bases and J lost 7 bases. Looked up from germline, CDR1 is SGHTA and CDR2 is FQGNSA. This CDR3 comprises 15 residues. This CDR3 is CASSLAPLGRDEQYF. The CDR3 DNA follows: TGTGCCAGCAGCTTAGCCCCTCTGGGGAGGGATGAGCAGTACTTC.

The V and J genes are TRBV9 and TRBJ2-5; tentative D call: TRBD1 (5 bases). Germline lookup yields CDR1 SGDLS and CDR2 YYNGEE. V dropped 4 bases and J dropped 7 bases, with 32 bases sitting between them. This CDR3 spans 19 amino acids. The CDR3 spells CASSPPQGQPGYQSRTQYF. The CDR3 nucleotides are TGTGCCAGCAGCCCCCCCCAGGGTCAGCCCGGGTACCAAAGTAGGACCCAGTACTTC.

The CDR3 region has the DNA TGTGCCAGCAGTTACTTGCAGGGGGGCAACGAGCAGTACTTC. It specifies CASSYLQGGNEQYF. The chain recombines TRBV6-5 with TRBJ2-7, with a tentative D call TRBD1 (7 bases). This CDR3 has 14 residues. Germline V gene lookup returns CDR1 MNHEY and CDR2 SVGAGI. V lost 1 base, J lost 5 bases, and 12 bases lay in between.

The chain recombines TRBV6-5 with TRBJ2-5; maybe TRBD1 (6 bases). The CDR3 runs 15 residues. Trimming removed 5 bases from V and 2 bases from J, with 15 bases in between. Germline values: CDR1 MNHEY, CDR2 SVGAGI. CDR3 DNA sequence: TGTGCCAGCAGTACTCACGACAGGCTGCAAGAGACCCAGTACTTC. Its translation: CASSTHDRLQETQYF.

The chain is built from TRBV7-2 and TRBJ1-2; 7 nucleotides agree with TRBD1. This CDR3 spans 16 amino acids. The V and J ends lost 2 bases and 6 bases, in that order; junction bases with no gene match: 12. Germline values: CDR1 SGHTA, CDR2 FQGNSA. The CDR3 protein is CASSLTPPDRFHGYTF. Written as DNA, the CDR3 is TGTGCCAGCAGCTTAACCCCCCCGGACAGGTTCCATGGCTACACCTTC. The variable domain in full, completed from reference TRBV7-2 and TRBJ1-2, reads GAGVSQSPSNKVTEKGKDVELRCDPISGHTALYWYRQSLGQGLEFLIYFQGNSAPDKSGLPSDRFSAERTGGSVSTLTIQRTQQEDSAVYLCASSLTPPDRFHGYTFGSGTRLTVV.

The chain employs TRBV9 and TRBJ2-5; 7 bases line up with TRBD1. Germline CDR1 and CDR2: SGDLS and YYNGEE. The CDR3 contains 13 residues. J lost 5 bases, V lost 2 bases, and 3 bases had no gene match. CDR3 amino acids: CASSVTGRETQYF. The CDR3 bases are TGTGCCAGCAGCGTGACAGGGCGCGAGACCCAGTACTTC. Full variable domain (remainder filled in from reference TRBV9 and TRBJ2-5): DSGVTQTPKHLITATGQRVTLRCSPRSGDLSVYWYQQSLDQGLQFLIQYYNGEERAKGNILERFSAQQFPDLHSELNLSSLELGDSALYFCASSVTGRETQYFGPGTRLLVL.

The rearrangement joins TRBV6-5 to TRBJ1-3; D ambiguous. The CDR3 totals 14 residues. V was clipped by 8 bases and J by 2 bases, with 13 bases between them. The germline gives CDR1 MNHEY, CDR2 SVGAGI. CDR3 in DNA: TGTGCCAGCTACGAATTTCCAGCTGGAAACACCATATATTTT. Protein product: CASYEFPAGNTIYF.

This chain connects TRBV27 to TRBJ2-7; a weak D match, TRBD2 (6 bases). Germline V lookup: CDR1 MNHEY, CDR2 SMNVEV (reference sequence). This CDR3 has 15 amino acids. V lost 0 bases and J lost 2, with 11 bases in between. The CDR3 here is CASSLSGDWTYEQYF. DNA of the CDR3: TGTGCCAGCAGTTTATCGGGGGACTGGACCTACGAGCAGTACTTC.

The chain is built from TRBV7-9 and TRBJ1-1; 7 bases agree with TRBD1. The CDR3 totals 17 residues. Germline trimming cut 3 bases from V and 6 bases from J; bases unmatched to any gene: 16. CDR1 is SEHNR and CDR2 is FQNEAQ in the germline V gene (reference sequence). DNA of the CDR3: TGTGCCAGCAGCTTCTTCGGACAGGAGGGACATGGGGCTGAAGCTTTCTTT. Amino acids: CASSFFGQEGHGAEAFF.

About this clone itself: The junction departs from germline at one end; a sequencing error may be responsible. V and J are TRBV4-3 and TRBJ1-2, with D possibly being TRBD1 (5 bases). This CDR3 has 15 residues. In germline, CDR1 is LGHNA, CDR2 YSLEER. The CDR3 region is CASGQDIGGDYGYTF. The CDR3 coding sequence is TGCGCCAGCGGCCAAGATATCGGGGGTGACTATGGCTACACCTTC.

V gene TRBV6-5 combines with J gene TRBJ1-1; D gene unclear. The CDR3 is 15 amino acids. Per the germline V gene, CDR1 is MNHEY and CDR2 is SVGAGI. Trimming removed 7 bases at V and 4 bases at J, with 19 bases between. This chain's CDR3 is CASNSTLPGSTEAFF. CDR3 bases: TGTGCCAGCAACTCCACACTCCCAGGCAGCACTGAAGCTTTCTTT.